This T cell receptor beta chain was retrieved from a study of beta chain features in type 1 diabetes. Of the isolated RNA, all was reverse transcribed, and so the sequenced material was expressed TCRB transcripts. The protocol was immunoSEQ multiplex PCR, while the TCRdb copy is restricted to in-frame clones and leaves out a portion. The sample consists of 150,000 to 170,000 clones, around 10% of them appearing once. CDR3 length: 12 amino acids. V lost 3 bases, J lost 3 bases, and 2 bases stayed unmatched. CDR1 SQVTM and CDR2 ANQGSEA come from the germline V gene. About this clone: Its specificity is unknown.

Broader study findings: All four CD4+ subsets of Type 1 diabetes patients contained TCRB CDR3s that were moderately but significantly shorter.

The sequence came from a man aged 25-40 years with type 1 diabetes. The chain carries TRBV29-1 and TRBJ2-7; 7 nucleotides match TRBD2. Sequenced input: central memory CD4+ T cells from blood. CDR3 sequence: CSVEASGYEQYF. The CDR3 DNA follows: TGCAGCGTTGAGGCTAGCGGCTACGAGCAGTACTTC.